Below, 18 T cell receptor beta chains from the same sample are listed, as sequenced in a study of blood T cells in healthy people across ages. Next came a second PCR, run for about 6 to 12 cycles, which used a sample-barcoded 5' primer along with a J-beta primer mix. MiXCR, run by TCRdb on the 5' RACE reads, gives a single entry per CDR3 protein. This table holds 650,000 to 1,000,000 distinct CDR3 sequences, 36% found once. The sequencing input was blood. The receptors were gathered from a man between 18 and 29 years old in good health.

This rearrangement joins TRBV12-3 or TRBV12-4 to TRBJ1-6; D is undetermined. Trimming removed 1 base from V and 0 bases from J, with 10 bases in between. The CDR3 length is 17 residues. The chain's CDR3 is CASSLGGLGSYNSPLHF. The CDR3 DNA reads as TGTGCCAGCAGTTTAGGGGGTTTGGGCTCCTATAATTCACCCCTCCACTTT.

This clonotype was found many times. The chain joins TRBV7-6 to TRBJ2-7; D might be TRBD1 or TRBD2, each matching 5 bases. The CDR3 has 16 residues. Trimming stripped 4 bases from V and 2 bases from J, with 18 bases between. Germline CDR1 and CDR2: SGHVS and FNYEAQ. The chain's CDR3 is CASSSPSGTGPYEQYF. In nucleotides, the CDR3 is TGTGCCAGCAGCTCCCCATCCGGGACGGGACCCTACGAGCAGTACTTC.

The chain uses TRBV4-1 and TRBJ1-2, with D perhaps matching TRBD1 (5 bases). The CDR3 extends over 18 amino acids. In germline, CDR1 is MGHRA, CDR2 YSYEKL. V was pared by 9 bases and J by 8 bases, with 34 bases between. CDR3 coding DNA: TGCGCCAGTCAGGAGGAGCCGGGACGCACATTTCGGGCTAAGGGCTACACCTTC. Translation: CASQEEPGRTFRAKGYTF.

This chain connects TRBV4-1 to TRBJ2-7, with 7 nucleotides matching TRBD1. The V segment lost 1 base and the J segment 7 bases; nucleotides outside the gene matches: 10. From germline, CDR1 is MGHRA and CDR2 YSYEKL. The CDR3 loop spans 15 amino acids. CDR3 in amino acids: CASSQGLRGLNEQYF. The CDR3 coding sequence is TGCGCCAGCAGCCAAGGGCTAAGGGGGCTTAATGAGCAGTACTTC.

This clonotype was picked up many times. The rearrangement links TRBV12-3 or TRBV12-4 to TRBJ2-3, with D tentatively TRBD1 or TRBD2 (6 bases each). The CDR3 is 13 amino acids. V lost 7 bases and J 8 bases, leaving 16 bases between the germline ends. The CDR3 region is CASKSGGGFTQYF. CDR3 nucleotides: TGTGCCAGCAAGTCCGGAGGGGGGTTTACGCAGTATTTT.

This chain connects TRBV20-1 to TRBJ1-6, with no clear D. The germline V gene has CDR1 DFQATT and CDR2 SNEGSKA (reference sequence). V shed 0 bases and J shed 6 bases, with 12 bases lying between them. The CDR3 sequence is 15 residues long. The CDR3 is CSAREAKGGNSPLHF. The CDR3 DNA is TGCAGTGCTAGAGAGGCCAAGGGTGGTAATTCACCCCTCCACTTT.

The chain uses TRBV2 and TRBJ1-1; D gene uncertain. V was trimmed by 2 bases and J by 1 base, leaving 5 bases between them. The CDR3 loop spans 13 amino acids. Germline V gives CDR1 SNHLY, CDR2 FYNNEI. The CDR3 spells CASSETRNTEAFF. The CDR3 bases are TGTGCCAGCAGTGAAACGAGGAACACTGAAGCTTTCTTT.

There are many counts of this clonotype. This chain joins TRBV10-3 and TRBJ1-5, with a tentative D call TRBD1 (6 bases). CDR1 is ENHRY, CDR2 SYGVKD, per germline. The CDR3 spans 15 residues. The ends were cut back, 0 bases at V and 4 bases at J, with 10 bases in the middle. The CDR3 spells CAISESTGGNQPQHF. The CDR3 DNA is TGTGCCATCAGTGAGTCGACAGGAGGTAATCAGCCCCAGCATTTT.

A remark on this clonotype: This may arise from a read error, as a much more abundant clone is one base away. This sequence joins TRBV5-1 and TRBJ2-1; weak D call: TRBD2 (5 bases). The J call is in doubt because the DNA end fits TRBJ2-7 better. CDR1 is SGHRS, CDR2 YFSETQ, per germline. The CDR3 sequence is 16 residues long. CDR3 region: CASSPPGDSSYNEQYF. CDR3 sequence (DNA): TGCGCCAGCAGCCCACCCGGGGATAGCTCCTACAATGAGCAGTACTTC.

The chain links TRBV24-1 to TRBJ2-7; D is perhaps TRBD1 or TRBD2 (5 bases each). The CDR3 loop spans 21 amino acids. V was pared by 2 bases and J by 4 bases, with 32 bases between. CDR1 is KGHDR, CDR2 SFDVKD, per germline. CDR3 loop: CATSDYVPRVGTAPSPYEQYF. Written as DNA, the CDR3 is TGTGCCACCAGTGATTACGTGCCCCGAGTCGGGACCGCACCTTCACCTTACGAGCAGTACTTC.

The chain joins TRBV12-3 or TRBV12-4 to TRBJ1-5; D is uncertain. The germline V and J ends were trimmed by 3 bases and 4 bases, with 13 bases remaining between them. This CDR3 region has 15 residues. The CDR3 sequence is CASSLNPGSNQPQHF. The CDR3 DNA sequence: TGTGCCAGCAGTTTGAATCCGGGCTCGAATCAGCCCCAGCATTTT.

A few counts support this clonotype. The chain carries TRBV4-2 and TRBJ2-3, with TRBD2 matching 12 bases. This CDR3 is built from 19 residues. The germline gives CDR1 LGHNA, CDR2 YNFKEQ. With V trimmed by 2 bases and J by 4 bases, 13 bases remained unmatched. In nucleotides, the CDR3 is TGTGCCAGCAGCCAACGGACTAGCGGGGAATATCTCCTCGCAGATACGCAGTATTTT. Amino acids: CASSQRTSGEYLLADTQYF.

This sequence joins TRBV5-1 and TRBJ1-2; D is uncertain. With 2 bases removed from V and 8 bases from J, the gap between germline ends came to 16 bases. The CDR3 sequence is 14 residues long. Germline CDR1 is SGHRS and CDR2 is YFSETQ. DNA of the CDR3: TGCGCCAGCAGCTTCGAACTGGACCTGGGGGGCTACACCTTC. It codes for CASSFELDLGGYTF.

The chain uses TRBV30 and TRBJ2-7; D uncertain. V was clipped by 4 bases and J by 0 bases, with 7 bases between them. The CDR3 length is 12 residues. Germline V gene data show CDR1 as GTSNPN and CDR2 as SVGIG (reference sequence). The CDR3 spells CAWTPSSYEQYF. DNA of the CDR3: TGTGCCTGGACCCCGAGCTCCTACGAGCAGTACTTC. Drawing the rest from reference TRBV30 and TRBJ2-7, the complete variable domain is SQTIHQWPATLVQPVGSPLSLECTVEGTSNPNLYWYRQAAGRGLQLLFYSVGIGQISSEVPQNLSASRPQDRQFILSSKKLLLSDSGFYLCAWTPSSYEQYFGPGTRLTVT.

Worth noting for this clonotype: It may be a read error: a sequence one base away is much more abundant. The chain recombines TRBV20-1 with TRBJ2-7, with unresolved D. This CDR3 has 13 amino acids. CDR1 and CDR2 from the germline V gene are DFQATT and SNEGSKA (reference sequence). DNA of the CDR3: TGCAATGCACACCAAAGATGGTCCTACGAGCAGTACTTC. This encodes CNAHQRWSYEQYF.

Of note for this clonotype: The junction does not match germline at one end; this may be a read error. V is TRBV27 and J is TRBJ2-7, with D uncertain. CDR3 length: 13 residues. Germline lookup yields CDR1 MNHEY and CDR2 SMNVEV (reference sequence). CDR3 bases: TGTGCCAGCAGTGTATCCGGCGGCTACGAGCAGTACTTC. The encoded protein is CASSVSGGYEQYF.

This clonotype has at least ten counts. The chain recombines TRBV4-2 with TRBJ2-7; tentatively, D is TRBD2 (6 bases). CDR1 is LGHNA, CDR2 YNFKEQ, per germline. V was cut by 3 bases and J by 0 bases, with 15 bases left in between. This CDR3 region has 16 residues. CDR3 DNA: TGTGCCAGCAGCCAGGAGGGTCAGCTCAGCTCCTACGAGCAGTACTTC. Its translation: CASSQEGQLSSYEQYF.

Remarks on this clonotype: One base away lies a much larger clone, so this may be a sequencing read error. This chain links TRBV5-6 with TRBJ2-7; D gene unclear. V gave up 2 bases and J gave up 5 bases, with 5 bases separating them. CDR3 size: 11 residues. The germline CDR1 and CDR2 sequences are SGHDT and YYEEEE. The CDR3 loop is CASSLNHEQYF. The CDR3 region has the DNA TGTGCCAGCAGCTTAAACCACGAGCAGTACTTC.